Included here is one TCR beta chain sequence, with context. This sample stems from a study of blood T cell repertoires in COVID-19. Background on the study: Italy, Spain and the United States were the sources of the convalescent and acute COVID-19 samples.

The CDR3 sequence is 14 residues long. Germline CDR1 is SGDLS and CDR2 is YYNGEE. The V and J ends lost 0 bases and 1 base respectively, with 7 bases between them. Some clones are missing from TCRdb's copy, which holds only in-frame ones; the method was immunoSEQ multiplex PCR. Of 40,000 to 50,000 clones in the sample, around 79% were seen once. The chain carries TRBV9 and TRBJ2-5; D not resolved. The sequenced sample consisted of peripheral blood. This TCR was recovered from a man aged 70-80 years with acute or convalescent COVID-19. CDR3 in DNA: TGTGCCAGCAGCGTAGGTGTCTCCCAAGAGACCCAGTACTTC. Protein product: CASSVGVSQETQYF.